A single sample is the source of the 18 T cell receptor beta chains below, sequenced in a study of T cell responses to AZD1222 COVID-19 vaccine. This table comes from immunoSEQ multiplex PCR, and its TCRdb copy is limited to in-frame clones, with some not included. The table lists approximately 90,000 clones, approximately 89% of them singletons. The input for sequencing was peripheral blood, taken on day 0 of AZD1222 vaccination. These receptors were obtained from an adult in good health.

This chain connects TRBV9 to TRBJ2-1; D might be TRBD1 (6 bases). Germline CDR1 reads SGDLS; CDR2 reads YYNGEE. Deletions cut 0 bases from V and 7 bases from J, with 14 bases between. The CDR3 loop spans 15 amino acids. The CDR3 DNA follows: TGTGCCAGCAGCGTAGGGGACACCCTAAGGAATGAGCAGTTCTTC. Translation: CASSVGDTLRNEQFF.

The chain recombines TRBV5-1 with TRBJ2-1, with 9 bases lining up with TRBD2. V was clipped by 0 bases and J by 5 bases; unmatched bases: 3. The CDR3 runs 15 residues. The V gene's germline CDR1 is SGHRS and CDR2 YFSETQ. This CDR3 is CASSLGAGGNNEQFF. CDR3 DNA: TGCGCCAGCAGCTTGGGTGCGGGAGGGAACAATGAGCAGTTCTTC.

This chain uses TRBV5-6 with TRBJ2-1; 8 bases agree with TRBD2. The junction had 11 bases not matched to a gene; V was cut back by 3 bases and J by 9 bases. The CDR3 is 15 residues long. CDR1 is SGHDT, CDR2 YYEEEE, per germline. The CDR3 region is CASSSPSGSFSEQFF. The CDR3 DNA reads TGTGCCAGCAGCTCCCCCAGCGGGAGTTTCAGTGAGCAGTTCTTC.

The chain has TRBV19 and TRBJ1-5; D remains ambiguous. This CDR3 has 15 amino acids. Trimming shortened V by 3 bases and J by 1 base, and 10 bases separated the two germline ends. The germline V gene encodes CDR1 LNHDA and CDR2 SQIVND (reference sequence). In DNA, the CDR3 is TGTGCCAGTAGTATGGTACAAACGAGCAATCAGCCCCAGCATTTT. It yields the protein CASSMVQTSNQPQHF.

The chain has TRBV9 and TRBJ2-3; D gene ambiguous. Germline CDR1 SGDLS, CDR2 YYNGEE. The CDR3 spans 14 residues. Deletions cut 0 bases from V and 1 base from J, with 6 bases between. CDR3 DNA: TGTGCCAGCAGCGTAGGGCAGGGCACAGATACGCAGTATTTT. As protein: CASSVGQGTDTQYF.

The chain is built from TRBV19 and TRBJ2-3; D may correspond to TRBD1 or TRBD2 (5 bases each). The CDR3 extends over 13 amino acids. Germline V gives CDR1 LNHDA, CDR2 SQIVND (reference sequence). V lost 9 bases and J lost 1, with 11 bases in between. The CDR3 reads CASSLGGTDTQYF. The CDR3 coding sequence is TGTGCCAGCTCACTGGGGGGCACAGATACGCAGTATTTT.

This clone was seen a handful of times. J is TRBJ1-5 and V is TRBV2; D possibly corresponds to TRBD1 (5 bases). This CDR3 is built from 13 residues. V gave up 6 bases and J gave up 7 bases, with 13 bases separating them. Germline assignment: CDR1 SNHLY and CDR2 FYNNEI. CDR3: CASRGPPGQPQHF. CDR3 nucleotide sequence: TGTGCCAGCAGGGGGCCCCCGGGGCAGCCCCAGCATTTT. Together with reference TRBV2 and TRBJ1-5, the CDR3 gives the full variable domain: EPEVTQTPSHQVTQMGQEVILRCVPISNHLYFYWYRQILGQKVEFLVSFYNNEISEKSEIFDDQFSVERPDGSNFTLKIRSTKLEDSAMYFCASRGPPGQPQHFGDGTRLSIL.

Only one count was recorded for this clone. The chain couples TRBV25-1 to TRBJ2-5, with D possibly TRBD1 on 5 matching bases. The V gene's germline CDR1 is MGHDK and CDR2 SYGVNS. Trimming took off 1 base at V and 4 bases at J, with 7 bases between the two ends. The CDR3 has 13 residues. The CDR3 nucleotides are TGTGCCAGCAGTGAATGGCAGGGAGAGACCCAGTACTTC. It yields the protein CASSEWQGETQYF.

The rearrangement uses TRBV6-2 or TRBV6-3 and TRBJ2-6; D not resolved. Germline lookup yields CDR1 MNHEY and CDR2 SVGEGT. The CDR3 has 16 amino acids. Trimming took 4 bases from V and 0 from J, leaving 10 bases between them. CDR3 sequence (DNA): TGTGCCAGCAGTTCCCCCGGCAACTCTGGGGCCAACGTCCTGACTTTC. It yields the protein CASSSPGNSGANVLTF.

This CDR3 reads CASSQAGLVAGELFF. In DNA, the CDR3 is TGTGCCAGCAGCCAGGCCGGGCTAGTCGCCGGGGAGCTGTTTTTT. The chain employs TRBV27 and TRBJ2-2; D call uncertain. The ends were cut back, 6 bases at V and 6 bases at J, with 17 bases in the middle. The germline V gene has CDR1 MNHEY and CDR2 SMNVEV (reference sequence). This CDR3 region has 15 residues.

The V and J genes are TRBV5-1 and TRBJ1-1; D not resolved. This CDR3 spans 13 amino acids. The V end was cut by 4 bases, the J end by 2 bases, with 9 bases between. Germline CDR1 is SGHRS and CDR2 is YFSETQ. This CDR3 is CASSPTPNTEAFF. Here the CDR3 DNA reads TGCGCCAGCAGCCCCACTCCTAACACTGAAGCTTTCTTT.

V gene TRBV11-2 combines with J gene TRBJ2-7; 11 nucleotides line up with TRBD2. The CDR3 is made up of 16 amino acids. From germline, CDR1 is SGHAT and CDR2 FQNNGV. Trimming removed 2 bases from V and 6 bases from J; junction bases left unmatched: 9. Here the CDR3 DNA reads TGTGCCAGCAGCTTACTGTTTAGCGGGAGGGCCGTCGAGCAGTACTTC. Its translation: CASSLLFSGRAVEQYF.

The CDR3 bases are TGTGCCAGCAGCTTAGGGGCCCTAAGGCAGCCCCAGCATTTT. Its translation is CASSLGALRQPQHF. V gene TRBV7-2 combines with J gene TRBJ1-5; no definite D call. The ends were cut back, 1 base at V and 7 bases at J, with 11 bases in the middle. Germline-derived CDR1 and CDR2 are SGHTA and FQGNSA. CDR3 size: 14 residues. Drawing the rest from reference TRBV7-2 and TRBJ1-5, the complete variable domain is GAGVSQSPSNKVTEKGKDVELRCDPISGHTALYWYRQSLGQGLEFLIYFQGNSAPDKSGLPSDRFSAERTGGSVSTLTIQRTQQEDSAVYLCASSLGALRQPQHFGDGTRLSIL.

This sequence joins TRBV4-1 and TRBJ1-1, with D perhaps TRBD1 (6 bases). Germline CDR1 MGHRA, CDR2 YSYEKL. Trimming removed 1 base from V and 1 base from J, with 7 bases in between. The CDR3 consists of 14 residues. This CDR3 reads CASSQVGQNTEAFF. CDR3 bases: TGCGCCAGCAGCCAAGTGGGACAGAACACTGAAGCTTTCTTT.

In the case of this clone: This CDR3 is also generated by other DNA sequences in the sample. This chain connects TRBV7-6 to TRBJ1-1; D not resolved. Trimming pared 2 bases from V and 1 base from J, leaving 5 bases between. The CDR3 consists of 13 residues. Germline V gene data show CDR1 as SGHVS and CDR2 as FNYEAQ. The CDR3 spells CASSLKENTEAFF. In DNA, the CDR3 is TGTGCCAGCAGCTTAAAAGAGAACACTGAAGCTTTCTTT. Together with reference TRBV7-6 and TRBJ1-1, the CDR3 gives the full variable domain: GAGVSQSPRYKVTKRGQDVALRCDPISGHVSLYWYRQALGQGPEFLTYFNYEAQQDKSGLPNDRFSAERPEGSISTLTIQRTEQRDSAMYRCASSLKENTEAFFGQGTRLTVV.

This chain joins TRBV30 and TRBJ2-7; D not certain. The germline gives CDR1 GTSNPN, CDR2 SVGIG (reference sequence). Trimming took 1 base from V and 5 from J, leaving 15 bases between them. The CDR3 contains 14 residues. CDR3 coding DNA: TGTGCCTGGAGTGGACCCCCCGGGCTCCACGAGCAGTACTTC. Translation gives CAWSGPPGLHEQYF. The full variable domain, in which reference TRBV30 and TRBJ2-7 provide the parts outside the CDR3, is SQTIHQWPATLVQPVGSPLSLECTVEGTSNPNLYWYRQAAGRGLQLLFYSVGIGQISSEVPQNLSASRPQDRQFILSSKKLLLSDSGFYLCAWSGPPGLHEQYFGPGTRLTVT.

Only one count was recorded for this clone. V usage is TRBV7-2 and J usage is TRBJ2-1; TRBD2 matches at 8 bases. This CDR3 contains 15 residues. V lost 2 bases, J lost 5 bases, and 5 bases stayed unmatched. CDR1 is SGHTA and CDR2 is FQGNSA in the germline V gene. CDR3 protein: CASSLTLADNNEQFF. The CDR3 coding sequence is TGTGCCAGCAGCTTAACACTAGCGGACAACAATGAGCAGTTCTTC.

The chain uses TRBV18 and TRBJ2-3, with 8 bases identical to TRBD2. The CDR3 extends over 15 amino acids. Germline V gene sequence: CDR1 KGHSH, CDR2 LQKENI. The V segment lost 6 bases and the J segment 5 bases; nucleotides outside the gene matches: 10. The CDR3 loop is CASSPLAGLGDTQYF. The CDR3 nucleotides read TGTGCCAGCTCCCCGTTAGCGGGACTGGGAGATACGCAGTATTTT.